What follows are 20 T cell receptor beta chains derived from one specimen sequenced in a study of identical twins. MiXCR, applied by TCRdb to the 5' RACE reads, yields one record per CDR3 protein. The table shows approximately 470,000 distinct CDR3 sequences, with 14% occurring only once. This same sample was also part of a study on yellow fever vaccine responses in identical twins.

Sequenced sample: CD4+ T cells sorted from blood. Receptors originate from a woman aged 18-30 years in good health.

In this sample, this clonotype turned up many times. The chain links TRBV6-2 or TRBV6-3 to TRBJ2-2; D gene uncertain. The CDR3 is made up of 14 amino acids. Trimming cost V 4 bases and J 0 bases, with 6 bases left between them. The germline V gene has CDR1 MNHEY and CDR2 SVGEGT. In DNA form, the CDR3 reads TGTGCCAGCAGTTCCACCGCGAACACCGGGGAGCTGTTTTTT. It translates to CASSSTANTGELFF.

The CDR3 protein is CASSFFPGTGPYNEQFF. CDR3 bases: TGTGCCAGCAGTTTCTTTCCAGGGACGGGACCCTACAATGAGCAGTTCTTC. The V call is TRBV12-3 or TRBV12-4, the J call TRBJ2-1; D tentatively reads TRBD1 or TRBD2 (5 bases each). V was clipped by 3 bases and J by 2 bases, with 17 bases between them. This CDR3 has 17 residues.

The V call is TRBV28, the J call TRBJ2-7; the match to TRBD1 covers 12 bases. Germline-derived CDR1 and CDR2 are MDHEN and SYDVKM. V was pared by 5 bases and J by 2 bases, with 4 bases of the junction left unmatched. This CDR3 region has 15 residues. The chain's CDR3 is CASSRDRGQTYEQYF. In DNA, the CDR3 is TGTGCCAGCAGTAGGGACAGGGGGCAGACCTACGAGCAGTACTTC.

This clonotype was seen more than once but under ten times. The chain couples TRBV6-1 to TRBJ2-4; 7 nucleotides line up with TRBD2. This CDR3 spans 16 amino acids. V was clipped by 4 bases and J by 8 bases; unmatched bases: 14. The V gene's germline CDR1 is MNHNS and CDR2 SASEGT. CDR3 amino acids: CASSAIRASGFDIQYF. DNA of the CDR3: TGTGCCAGCAGTGCTATCCGGGCTAGCGGATTCGACATTCAGTACTTC.

The CDR3 reads CASRTPENRGASYTF. CDR3 nucleotide sequence: TGTGCCAGCAGAACACCAGAGAACAGGGGCGCGAGCTACACCTTC. V usage is TRBV25-1 and J usage is TRBJ1-2; TRBD1 matches at 7 bases. Germline V gene sequence: CDR1 MGHDK, CDR2 SYGVNS. The CDR3 runs 15 residues. V was clipped by 6 bases and J by 9 bases; unmatched bases: 16.

A few counts support this clonotype. The chain has TRBV9 and TRBJ1-4; no clear D gene. Germline values: CDR1 SGDLS, CDR2 YYNGEE. CDR3 length equals 14 residues. V was cut by 0 bases and J by 1 base, with 4 bases left in between. The CDR3 reads CASSVDGTNEKLFF. CDR3 coding DNA: TGTGCCAGCAGCGTAGACGGAACTAATGAAAAACTGTTTTTT.

The chain has TRBV10-3 and TRBJ2-7; 7 bases are shared with TRBD2. The CDR3 is 15 residues long. With V trimmed by 7 bases and J by 6 bases, 15 bases remained unmatched. Germline CDR1 ENHRY, CDR2 SYGVKD. CDR3 in amino acids: CAITPGAGAISEQYF. CDR3 nucleotide sequence: TGTGCCATCACGCCCGGCGCGGGAGCTATAAGCGAGCAGTACTTC.

This clonotype was seen a handful of times. The chain combines TRBV11-2 with TRBJ2-4, with 7 positions matching TRBD2. The CDR3 consists of 18 residues. V lost 6 bases, J lost 2 bases, and 16 bases stayed unmatched. CDR1 and CDR2 (germline): SGHAT, FQNNGV. The CDR3 DNA reads TGTGCCAGCAGTATTCGTTCTGCGGGAGTTGGGACCAAAAACATTCAGTACTTC. Translation: CASSIRSAGVGTKNIQYF.

The J gene is TRBJ2-3, the V gene TRBV7-9, with 7 bases lining up with TRBD2. The germline V gene has CDR1 SEHNR and CDR2 FQNEAQ (reference sequence). The V and J ends lost 2 bases and 0 bases, in that order; junction bases with no gene match: 5. CDR3 length: 16 amino acids. In DNA form, the CDR3 reads TGTGCCAGCAGCTTATGGGGTAGCGGGAGCACAGATACGCAGTATTTT. Its protein is CASSLWGSGSTDTQYF.

The chain combines TRBV6-5 with TRBJ2-5; 11 bases are a match to TRBD1. Looked up from germline, CDR1 is MNHEY and CDR2 is SVGAGI. The J segment lost 5 bases and the V segment lost 4 bases, leaving 3 bases of the junction unmatched. The CDR3 is made up of 14 amino acids. Written as DNA, the CDR3 is TGTGCCAGCAGTTGGACAGGGGGCGTTGAGACCCAGTACTTC. Translating it yields CASSWTGGVETQYF.

J is TRBJ2-5 and V is TRBV18; 7 bases line up with TRBD1. With 0 bases clipped from V and 4 bases from J, the junction kept 2 bases outside the gene matches. The germline CDR1 and CDR2 sequences are KGHSH and LQKENI. This CDR3 contains 14 residues. DNA for the CDR3: TGTGCCAGCTCACCACCGGGACAGAGAGAGACCCAGTACTTC. This codes for CASSPPGQRETQYF.

The chain has TRBV5-1 and TRBJ2-5; D may be TRBD1 or TRBD2 (5 bases each). Trimming removed 0 bases from V and 5 bases from J, with 17 bases in between. The CDR3 is 16 residues long. Germline values: CDR1 SGHRS, CDR2 YFSETQ. The CDR3 DNA reads as TGCGCCAGCAGCTTGGGAGCGTTTGGGGGAACGGAGACCCAGTACTTC. It translates to CASSLGAFGGTETQYF. Drawing the rest from reference TRBV5-1 and TRBJ2-5, the complete variable domain is KAGVTQTPRYLIKTRGQQVTLSCSPISGHRSVSWYQQTPGQGLQFLFEYFSETQRNKGNFPGRFSGRQFSNSRSEMNVSTLELGDSALYLCASSLGAFGGTETQYFGPGTRLLVL.

The gene calls are TRBV19 and TRBJ1-5; a possible D gene is TRBD1 (6 bases). The CDR3 is 13 residues long. V lost 6 bases and J 6 bases, leaving 12 bases between the germline ends. Germline CDR1 and CDR2: LNHDA and SQIVND (reference sequence). CDR3 protein: CASRRDTRQPQHF. In DNA form, the CDR3 reads TGTGCCAGTAGACGGGACACCCGTCAGCCCCAGCATTTT.

The rearrangement uses TRBV4-1 and TRBJ2-7; 7 bases match TRBD1. With 4 bases clipped from V and 0 bases from J, the junction kept 9 bases outside the gene matches. The germline gives CDR1 MGHRA, CDR2 YSYEKL. The CDR3 has 16 amino acids. The CDR3: CASSPGQQISSYEQYF. CDR3 sequence (DNA): TGCGCCAGCAGCCCGGGACAGCAGATTAGCTCCTACGAGCAGTACTTC.

This clonotype appeared many times. The V gene is TRBV7-9, the J gene TRBJ2-7, with 7 bases that match TRBD1. CDR1 is SEHNR and CDR2 is FQNEAQ in the germline V gene (reference sequence). Trimming removed 5 bases from V and 4 bases from J; junction bases left unmatched: 2. This CDR3 region has 12 residues. The CDR3, as DNA: TGTGCCAGCAGCCCGGACAGGTACGAGCAGTACTTC. Translated, it gives CASSPDRYEQYF.

This clonotype was seen more than once but under ten times. The V call is TRBV18, the J call TRBJ1-6; 10 bases are a match to TRBD1. J lost 9 bases, V lost 0 bases, and 8 bases had no gene match. The CDR3 contains 17 residues. CDR1 is KGHSH and CDR2 is LQKENI in the germline V gene. This CDR3 is CASSPPSLGTGASPLHF. Written as DNA, the CDR3 is TGTGCCAGCTCACCACCTTCCTTAGGGACAGGGGCTTCACCCCTCCACTTT.

The rearrangement links TRBV4-2 to TRBJ2-1; D may correspond to TRBD1 or TRBD2 (5 bases each). The germline gives CDR1 LGHNA, CDR2 YNFKEQ. The V gene lost 1 base and the J gene lost 6 bases, with 10 bases spanning the gap. This CDR3 has 14 amino acids. CDR3 sequence: CASSQGPGPNEQFF. CDR3 in DNA: TGTGCCAGCAGCCAAGGTCCGGGGCCCAATGAGCAGTTCTTC.

This clonotype was seen repeatedly, ten times or more. The rearrangement uses TRBV7-2 and TRBJ2-7; D assignment may be TRBD1 or TRBD2 (5 bases each). Germline V gene lookup returns CDR1 SGHTA and CDR2 FQGNSA. The CDR3 consists of 14 residues. V was pared by 5 bases and J by 2 bases, with 13 bases between. The CDR3 protein is CASSLGTETYEQYF. The CDR3 DNA follows: TGTGCCAGCAGCCTCGGGACGGAAACCTACGAGCAGTACTTC.

This clonotype showed up just once. CDR3 nucleotide sequence: TGTGCCAGCAGCCACCCCGGGACAGAGCAGTTCTTC. Its translation is CASSHPGTEQFF. The chain combines TRBV7-2 with TRBJ2-1; tentative D call: TRBD1 (6 bases). The CDR3 loop spans 12 amino acids. Germline V gene data show CDR1 as SGHTA and CDR2 as FQGNSA. V lost 5 bases to trimming and J lost 10 bases, with 12 bases between them.

The rearrangement links TRBV7-6 to TRBJ2-5; D is ambiguous. Germline CDR1 and CDR2: SGHVS and FNYEAQ. Trimming pared 3 bases from V and 2 bases from J, leaving 10 bases between. The CDR3 totals 14 residues. The CDR3 spells CASSFTTVQETQYF. The CDR3 nucleotides are TGTGCCAGCAGCTTCACGACCGTTCAAGAGACCCAGTACTTC.